This section outlines one TCR beta chain sequence together with its context. Assay: immunoSEQ multiplex PCR; the TCRdb copy retains only in-frame clones and omits some. Among over 130,000 clones listed, 88% were seen once. The data derive from a study of blood T cell repertoires in COVID-19. At the level of the study: Acute and convalescent COVID-19 specimens originated in the United States, Italy and Spain.

After removal of 6 bases from V and 2 bases from J, the junction contained 8 bases not matched to a gene. This CDR3 has 15 amino acids. CDR1 MNHNY and CDR2 SVGAGI come from the germline V gene (reference sequence). The sequencing input was peripheral blood. This clonotype was sampled from a human donor with COVID-19, enrolled during active disease. The donor label of this sample is uncertain. This chain joins TRBV6-6 and TRBJ2-7, with TRBD2 matching over 9 bases. The CDR3 bases are TGTGCCAGCAGGAAGGCAGCGGGAGGCCCCTACGAGCAGTACTTC. It yields the protein CASRKAAGGPYEQYF.